The 22 T cell receptor beta chains listed next were all sequenced from one sample in a study of blood T cell repertoires in COVID-19 (dated by TCRdb to the early 2020s). Libraries were constructed by the immunoSEQ multiplex PCR assay. The immuneACCESS repertoire file appears here via TCRdb, limited to in-frame rearrangements. These files lack a portion of the clones; in checked studies, under half of the deficit traces to unresolved V genes, and the cause of the others is not known. Here the sample has 500,000 to 600,000 clones; 85% to 90% occur a single time. Of the sample, about 8.2% is held by the ten largest clones. The sample was peripheral blood. The source of these receptors is a woman in her forties or fifties with COVID-19, enrolled during active disease.

As to this clone: Other DNA sequences in this specimen translate into the identical CDR3. The J gene is TRBJ1-1, the V gene TRBV3-1 (or the pseudogene TRBV3-2); D might be TRBD1 (5 bases). The CDR3 totals 13 residues. The germline V and J ends were trimmed by 5 bases and 0 bases, with 7 bases remaining between them. Germline assignment: CDR1 LGHDT and CDR2 YNNKEL (reference sequence). Written as DNA, the CDR3 is TGTGCCAGCAGCTCGACAGTGAACACTGAAGCTTTCTTT. It encodes CASSSTVNTEAFF.

V and J are TRBV5-1 and TRBJ1-4; 9 nucleotides line up with TRBD1. This CDR3 contains 14 residues. Trimming took 0 bases from V and 8 from J; bases not matched to a gene: 2. Germline-derived CDR1 and CDR2 are SGHRS and YFSETQ. The CDR3 DNA reads as TGCGCCAGCAGCTTGGGACAGGGGGTGGAAAAACTGTTTTTT. Translating it yields CASSLGQGVEKLFF. The variable domain in full, with the rest retrieved from reference TRBV5-1 and TRBJ1-4, is KAGVTQTPRYLIKTRGQQVTLSCSPISGHRSVSWYQQTPGQGLQFLFEYFSETQRNKGNFPGRFSGRQFSNSRSEMNVSTLELGDSALYLCASSLGQGVEKLFFGSGTQLSVL.

J is TRBJ1-2 and V is TRBV20-1; TRBD1 matches 7 bases. The trim removed 3 bases at V and 0 bases at J, leaving 10 bases unmatched. Germline-derived CDR1 and CDR2 are DFQATT and SNEGSKA (reference sequence). The CDR3 has 16 amino acids. For the CDR3, the DNA is TGCAGTGCTAGTAGTGGAGGGGGCAATTCTAACTATGGCTACACCTTC. Encoded protein: CSASSGGGNSNYGYTF.

V usage is TRBV5-1 and J usage is TRBJ2-3; perhaps TRBD2 as D (7 bases). The V gene lost 0 bases and the J gene lost 4 bases, with 15 bases spanning the gap. The CDR3 loop spans 16 amino acids. Per germline, CDR1 SGHRS and CDR2 YFSETQ. The CDR3, as DNA: TGCGCCAGCAGCTTGGTCCTAGAAGGGGGGGCAGATACGCAGTATTTT. This codes for CASSLVLEGGADTQYF.

The rearrangement links TRBV6-2 or TRBV6-3 to TRBJ2-3, with D perhaps TRBD2 (7 bases). Trimming shortened V by 4 bases and J by 3 bases, and 17 bases separated the two germline ends. This CDR3 is 16 amino acids long. Germline CDR1 is MNHEY and CDR2 is SVGEGT. The CDR3: CASSSPEGGRTDTQYF. Here the CDR3 DNA reads TGTGCCAGCAGTTCCCCCGAGGGGGGGCGGACAGATACGCAGTATTTT.

This chain joins TRBV6-1 and TRBJ2-7; D ambiguous. Germline V CDR1 and CDR2: MNHNS, SASEGT. Deletions cut 3 bases from V and 3 bases from J, with 9 bases between. This CDR3 comprises 13 residues. In nucleotides, the CDR3 is TGTGCCAGCAGTGACCAGGTACGCTACGAGCAGTACTTC. This translates into CASSDQVRYEQYF.

In this sample, this clone turned up once. The chain links TRBV19 to TRBJ2-1, with TRBD2 identical over 10 bases. The CDR3 sequence is 15 residues long. The germline V gene has CDR1 LNHDA and CDR2 SQIVND (reference sequence). V was clipped by 3 bases and J by 8 bases; unmatched bases: 7. CDR3 sequence: CASSIQQAGGHEQFF. The CDR3 nucleotides are TGTGCCAGTAGTATTCAGCAAGCGGGGGGGCATGAGCAGTTCTTC. The full variable domain, with the rest looked up from reference TRBV19 and TRBJ2-1, is DGGITQSPKYLFRKEGQNVTLSCEQNLNHDAMYWYRQDPGQGLRLIYYSQIVNDFQKGDIAEGYSVSREKKESFPLTVTSAQKNPTAFYLCASSIQQAGGHEQFFGPGTRLTVL.

About this clone: Other nucleotide sequences in the sample specify the same CDR3. The J gene is TRBJ1-2, the V gene TRBV12-3 or TRBV12-4; a possible D gene is TRBD1 (6 bases). V lost 3 bases, J lost 5 bases, and 10 bases lay in between. The CDR3 covers 13 residues. CDR3 protein: CASSFGRGYGYTF. In nucleotides, the CDR3 is TGTGCCAGCAGTTTCGGCAGGGGATATGGCTACACCTTC.

Here the CDR3 DNA reads TGTGCCAGCAGCTTAGGGCTACAGGAATCCCAGTACTTC. It specifies CASSLGLQESQYF. The gene calls are TRBV7-9 and TRBJ2-5; a possible D gene is TRBD1 (5 bases). Trimming left V 1 base short and J 9 bases short, with 12 bases between. The CDR3 totals 13 residues. Germline assignment: CDR1 SEHNR and CDR2 FQNEAQ (reference sequence).

The chain has TRBV9 and TRBJ2-1, with D possibly matching TRBD1 (6 bases). Trimming pared 3 bases from V and 8 bases from J, leaving 15 bases between. Germline V gene data show CDR1 as SGDLS and CDR2 as YYNGEE. The CDR3 has 14 residues. CDR3 sequence reads: CASSEGGIGDEQFF. CDR3 sequence (DNA): TGTGCCAGCAGCGAAGGGGGAATTGGGGATGAGCAGTTCTTC.

The V and J genes are TRBV20-1 and TRBJ1-2, with unresolved D. From germline, CDR1 is DFQATT and CDR2 SNEGSKA (reference sequence). The CDR3 loop spans 10 amino acids. V gave up 6 bases and J gave up 8 bases, with 10 bases separating them. CDR3 sequence reads: CSAAEIGYTF. The CDR3 nucleotides read TGCAGTGCCGCTGAGATCGGCTACACCTTC.

The chain uses TRBV5-4 and TRBJ2-3, with 9 bases fitting TRBD2. V lost 5 bases, J lost 4 bases, and 11 bases stayed unmatched. CDR1 is SGHNT, CDR2 YYREEE, per germline (reference sequence). CDR3 size: 16 residues. CDR3 in amino acids: CASSVPWRGGADTQYF. As DNA, the CDR3 is TGTGCCAGCAGTGTCCCCTGGCGGGGGGGGGCAGATACGCAGTATTTT.

This clone has just one count. This chain connects TRBV12-5 to TRBJ1-1; D might be TRBD1 (5 bases). V was clipped by 3 bases and J by 3 bases, with 8 bases between them. The CDR3 loop spans 13 amino acids. Germline CDR1 is LGHNT and CDR2 is FRNRAP. CDR3 bases: TGTGCTAGTGGTTTTCTCAGGGACACTGAAGCTTTCTTT. This sequence encodes CASGFLRDTEAFF.

The chain joins TRBV9 to TRBJ1-2, with D perhaps TRBD1 (6 bases). Germline CDR1 reads SGDLS; CDR2 reads YYNGEE. The CDR3 covers 13 residues. The V and J ends lost 1 base and 5 bases respectively, with 9 bases between them. CDR3 amino acids: CASSVNRGYGYTF. Written as DNA, the CDR3 is TGTGCCAGCAGCGTAAATAGGGGGTATGGCTACACCTTC. Supplemented by reference TRBV9 and TRBJ1-2, the full variable domain reads DSGVTQTPKHLITATGQRVTLRCSPRSGDLSVYWYQQSLDQGLQFLIQYYNGEERAKGNILERFSAQQFPDLHSELNLSSLELGDSALYFCASSVNRGYGYTFGSGTRLTVV.

CDR3 residues: CASSLGQGASGTEAFF. The DNA for the CDR3 is TGTGCCAGCAGCTTAGGACAGGGGGCTTCGGGCACTGAAGCTTTCTTT. V and J are TRBV13 and TRBJ1-1, with 9 positions matching TRBD1. Germline V gene lookup returns CDR1 PRHDT and CDR2 FYEKMQ (reference sequence). J was trimmed by 4 bases and V by 0 bases; bases with no gene match: 6. This CDR3 has 16 amino acids.

The chain combines TRBV5-1 with TRBJ1-1, with D possibly being TRBD1 (6 bases). There are 15 residues in the CDR3. V was clipped by 4 bases and J by 1 base, with 14 bases between them. The germline V gene encodes CDR1 SGHRS and CDR2 YFSETQ. CDR3 in amino acids: CASSRIQGQNTEAFF. In DNA form, the CDR3 reads TGCGCCAGCAGCCGAATACAGGGCCAGAACACTGAAGCTTTCTTT.

The gene calls are TRBV24-1 and TRBJ1-1; the D gene is possibly TRBD1 (6 bases). V was cut by 10 bases and J by 11 bases, with 13 bases left in between. From germline, CDR1 is KGHDR and CDR2 SFDVKD. CDR3 size: 10 residues. CDR3 in DNA: TGTGCCACTCGGACAGTAGGGGCTTTCTTT. The encoded protein is CATRTVGAFF.

The chain recombines TRBV14 with TRBJ1-6, with D uncertain. Germline CDR1 SGHDN, CDR2 FVKESK. Trimming cost V 4 bases and J 9 bases, with 22 bases left between them. CDR3 length: 17 amino acids. CDR3 in amino acids: CASSRPRDMAPSSPLHF. The CDR3 DNA reads TGTGCCAGCAGCCGCCCGAGGGATATGGCCCCTAGTTCACCCCTCCACTTT.

This chain uses TRBV10-3 with TRBJ1-5; TRBD1 is a possible D gene (6 bases). V was trimmed by 4 bases and J by 3 bases, leaving 10 bases between them. The CDR3 has 14 amino acids. CDR1 and CDR2 from the germline V gene are ENHRY and SYGVKD. This chain's CDR3 is CAISVGAHNQPQHF. CDR3 DNA: TGTGCCATCAGTGTGGGGGCTCACAATCAGCCCCAGCATTTT.

This chain connects TRBV28 to TRBJ1-1, with D possibly matching TRBD1 (5 bases). V was trimmed by 7 bases and J by 9 bases, leaving 15 bases between them. The CDR3 loop spans 12 amino acids. The germline gives CDR1 MDHEN, CDR2 SYDVKM. The CDR3 region has the DNA TGTGCCAGCACCTTGAGCCGGGGGAAAGCTTTCTTT. Its translation: CASTLSRGKAFF.

The chain uses TRBV3-1 (or the pseudogene TRBV3-2) and TRBJ2-4, with 9 bases matching TRBD1. J lost 1 base, V lost 6 bases, and 13 bases had no gene match. Germline CDR1 is LGHDT and CDR2 is YNNKEL (reference sequence). The CDR3 length is 18 residues. Here the CDR3 reads CASSHRTGVGGAKNIQYF. The CDR3 nucleotides read TGTGCCAGCAGTCATAGGACAGGGGTGGGGGGTGCCAAAAACATTCAGTACTTC.

This sequence joins TRBV6-5 and TRBJ2-7; TRBD1 matches at 9 bases. CDR3 length: 13 residues. Germline loops: CDR1 MNHEY, CDR2 SVGAGI. V lost 6 bases, J lost 6 bases, and 6 bases stayed unmatched. The CDR3 nucleotides are TGTGCCAGCAGGACACAGGGGGCCGGCGAGCAGTACTTC. Residues: CASRTQGAGEQYF.